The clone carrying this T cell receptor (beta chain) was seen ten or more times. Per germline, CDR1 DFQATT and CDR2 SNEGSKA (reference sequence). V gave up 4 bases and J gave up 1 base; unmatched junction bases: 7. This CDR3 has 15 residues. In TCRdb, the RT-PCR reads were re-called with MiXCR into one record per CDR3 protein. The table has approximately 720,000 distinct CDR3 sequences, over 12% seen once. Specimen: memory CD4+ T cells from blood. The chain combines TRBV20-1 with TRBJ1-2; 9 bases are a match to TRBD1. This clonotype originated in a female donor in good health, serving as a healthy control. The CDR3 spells CSAKSGQGFNYGYTF. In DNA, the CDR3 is TGCAGTGCTAAGAGCGGACAGGGGTTTAACTATGGCTACACCTTC.